These T cell receptor beta chains were read from a single sample in a study of blood T cell repertoires in COVID-19. Assay: immunoSEQ multiplex PCR; the TCRdb copy retains only in-frame clones and omits some. Of 350,000 or so clones listed, roughly 90% were seen once; the top ten hold 1%. Source material: PBMCs or T cells enriched from blood (not recorded which). Source of these receptors: a woman younger than 45 who had been exposed to COVID-19. Each CDR3 is given with its conserved first and last residue. D genes are given only for firm matches. The size entry is marked missing in some rows and otherwise reads once, few, many or a size class.

clone size,V gene,D gene,J gene,CDR3 DNA,CDR3 protein
-,TRBV7-9,TRBD2,TRBJ2-3,TGTGCCAGCAGCTTACCCGAGCGGGATTATGATACGCAGTATTTT,CASSLPERDYDTQYF
-,TRBV6-1,TRBD1,TRBJ2-1,TGTGCCAGCAGTGATTGGACAGGGACGTACAATGAGCAGTTCTTC,CASSDWTGTYNEQFF
-,TRBV6-5,-,TRBJ1-2,TGTGCCAGCAGTTTCGACCCCCGGGGCACCTTC,CASSFDPRGTF
-,TRBV5-1,-,TRBJ1-2,TGCGCCAGCAGCTTGGTTTCCGGAGAAGCTAACTATGGCTACACCTTC,CASSLVSGEANYGYTF
-,TRBV11-3,-,TRBJ2-2,TGTGCCAGCAGCACCGGCCCCCGGGGGCTGTTTTTT,CASSTGPRGLFF
-,TRBV18,-,TRBJ2-7,TGTGCCAGCTCACCGAGGCTACAAGGCAGCGAGCAGTACTTC,CASSPRLQGSEQYF
once,TRBV4-1,TRBD2,TRBJ2-1,TGCGCCAGCAGCCAAGACCCGACTAGCTTTCCCTACAATGAGCAGTTCTTC,CASSQDPTSFPYNEQFF
-,TRBV7-2,-,TRBJ2-4,TGTGCCAGCAGCCGGGGGTTGGCCAAAAACATTCAGTACTTC,CASSRGLAKNIQYF
-,TRBV5-1,-,TRBJ2-7,TGCGCCAGCAGCGATCCTGTGGGACTCTCCTACGAGCAGTACTTC,CASSDPVGLSYEQYF
-,TRBV11-2,-,TRBJ2-5,TGTGCCAGCAGCTTGTCGACGCTGGCACAGGTCAAAGAAGAGACCCAGTACTTC,CASSLSTLAQVKEETQYF